A selection of T cell receptor beta chains follows, all from one sample in a study of vaccination and CD4 T cells after COVID-19. Their target antigens are unknown. MiXCR was run by TCRdb on the PCR reads, yielding one entry per CDR3 protein. The repertoire holds about 23,000 distinct CDR3 sequences, roughly 68% seen once, with less than 25% in the top ten. The sample here was CD4+ T cells from blood, cultured in vitro, taken after SARS-CoV-2 vaccination. These receptors were collected from a human donor who received a COVID-19 vaccine. Both conserved end residues are part of each CDR3. D genes are given only for firm matches. Clone sizes are given selectively: once, few, many, or a class where the clone is expanded.

abundance	v_gene	d_gene	j_gene	CDR3aa	CDR3nt
.	TRBV6-5	.	TRBJ1-2	CASSYSVTNYGYTF	TGTGCCAGCAGTTACAGTGTGACAAACTATGGCTACACCTTC
.	TRBV27	TRBD1	TRBJ2-3	CASSSPQGRTDTQYF	TGTGCCAGCAGTTCACCACAGGGGCGCACAGATACGCAGTATTTT
.	TRBV19	.	TRBJ1-2	CASTRTAANYGYTF	TGTGCCAGTACCCGGACAGCTGCTAACTATGGCTACACCTTC
.	TRBV7-2	.	TRBJ2-3	CASSFLASTDTQYF	TGTGCCAGCAGCTTCCTAGCGAGCACAGATACGCAGTATTTT
.	TRBV2	TRBD1	TRBJ1-1	CASSEKGARSTEAFF	TGTGCCAGCAGTGAAAAGGGGGCGCGGAGCACTGAAGCTTTCTTT
.	TRBV12-3/TRBV12-4	.	TRBJ1-2	CASSLARGTSYGYTF	TGTGCCAGCAGTTTAGCGAGGGGGACTAGCTATGGCTACACCTTC
few	TRBV20-1	.	TRBJ1-1	CSANPGRWDTEAFF	TGCAGTGCCAACCCAGGGAGGTGGGACACTGAAGCTTTCTTT
.	TRBV2	.	TRBJ2-7	CASVDRSYEQYF	TGTGCCAGCGTCGACAGGTCCTACGAGCAGTACTTC
few	TRBV6-1	TRBD1	TRBJ2-5	CASSELTGGAGGETQYF	TGTGCCAGCAGTGAATTGACAGGGGGCGCCGGGGGAGAGACCCAGTACTTC
.	TRBV20-1	TRBD2	TRBJ2-3	CSARGGISAGGPTSTDTQYF	TGCAGTGCTAGAGGAGGGATTTCTGCGGGGGGGCCTACGAGCACAGATACGCAGTATTTT
.	TRBV24-1	TRBD2	TRBJ2-1	CATSEGLAGRVF	TGTGCCACCAGTGAGGGTCTAGCGGGGCGGGTCTTC
.	TRBV19	TRBD1	TRBJ2-5	CASSNGPGQFQETQYF	TGTGCCAGTAGTAACGGACCGGGACAGTTCCAAGAGACCCAGTACTTC
.	TRBV29-1	.	TRBJ1-1	CSVRRSNTEAFF	TGCAGCGTCCGAAGGTCGAACACTGAAGCTTTCTTT
.	TRBV24-1	TRBD1	TRBJ2-2	CATSEPGQGALGTGELFF	TGTGCCACCAGTGAGCCGGGACAGGGGGCGCTGGGCACCGGGGAGCTGTTTTTT
.	TRBV20-1	.	TRBJ1-2	CSARSRPPGGHTF	TGCAGTGCTAGATCCCGACCGCCTGGAGGCCACACCTTC
.	TRBV6-5	TRBD2	TRBJ2-3	CASSYSGTSGVTDTQYF	TGTGCCAGCAGTTACTCCGGGACTAGCGGAGTCACAGATACGCAGTATTTT
.	TRBV6-5	.	TRBJ1-2	CASSYSGDGYTF	TGTGCCAGCAGTTACTCTGGTGATGGCTACACCTTC
few	TRBV6-2/TRBV6-3	.	TRBJ2-2	CASSHPRNTGELFF	TGTGCCAGCAGTCACCCCCGGAACACCGGGGAGCTGTTTTTT
.	TRBV30	.	TRBJ2-2	CAWRERTGPNTGELFF	TGTGCCTGGAGAGAACGAACGGGACCGAACACCGGGGAGCTGTTTTTT
.	TRBV2	TRBD1	TRBJ1-5	CASTKDRGLSNQPQHF	TGTGCCAGCACCAAGGACAGGGGGTTAAGCAATCAGCCCCAGCATTTT
.	TRBV2	TRBD2	TRBJ2-1	CASGGLRAWIKRGAEYNEQFF	TGTGCCAGCGGGGGCCTTCGAGCATGGATCAAGCGGGGGGCCGAATACAATGAGCAGTTCTTC
.	TRBV19	TRBD2	TRBJ2-5	CASSLGTTRWETQYF	TGTGCCAGTAGTTTAGGGACTACCAGGTGGGAGACCCAGTACTTC
.	TRBV4-2	.	TRBJ1-2	CASSQETARYGYTF	TGTGCCAGCAGCCAAGAAACAGCGAGGTATGGCTACACCTTC
.	TRBV5-1	.	TRBJ1-6	CASSLDDIGNSPLHF	TGCGCCAGCAGCTTGGACGACATTGGGAATTCACCCCTCCACTTT
.	TRBV10-3	.	TRBJ1-5	CAISVRRDQPQHF	TGTGCCATCAGTGTCCGTCGGGATCAGCCCCAGCATTTT
.	TRBV2	.	TRBJ1-2	CASSAPQGNYGYTF	TGTGCCAGCAGTGCCCCCCAGGGCAACTATGGCTACACCTTC
.	TRBV7-9	TRBD1	TRBJ2-3	CASSTWGTGVTDTQYF	TGTGCCAGCAGCACTTGGGGGACAGGGGTCACAGATACGCAGTATTTT
.	TRBV2	.	TRBJ2-5	CASDTRRGPNQETQYF	TGTGCCAGCGATACCAGGCGGGGCCCCAACCAAGAGACCCAGTACTTC
.	TRBV7-9	TRBD2	TRBJ2-1	CASSRPSGGANEQFF	TGTGCCAGCAGCCGGCCGAGCGGGGGGGCTAATGAGCAGTTCTTC
.	TRBV20-1	.	TRBJ1-2	CSARGPRANGYTF	TGCAGTGCTAGGGGCCCCAGGGCGAATGGCTACACCTTC
.	TRBV19	TRBD1	TRBJ1-1	CASSRDREGTEAFF	TGTGCCAGTAGTCGAGACAGGGAAGGCACTGAAGCTTTCTTT
few	TRBV30	TRBD1	TRBJ1-1	CAWSTGTGASEAFF	TGTGCCTGGAGTACCGGGACAGGGGCATCTGAAGCTTTCTTT
.	TRBV12-3/TRBV12-4	.	TRBJ2-5	CASSFDGFGETQYF	TGTGCCAGCAGTTTCGACGGCTTCGGGGAGACCCAGTACTTC
.	TRBV20-1	.	TRBJ1-2	CSARGRGDPYGYTF	TGCAGTGCTAGAGGGAGGGGGGATCCCTATGGCTACACCTTC
few	TRBV25-1	.	TRBJ2-5	CASSEFRDGETQYF	TGTGCCAGCAGTGAATTCAGGGATGGAGAGACCCAGTACTTC
.	TRBV15	TRBD1	TRBJ2-5	CATSRDSTGGAKTQYF	TGTGCCACCAGCAGAGATTCGACAGGGGGCGCAAAGACCCAGTACTTC
.	TRBV10-3	TRBD1	TRBJ1-2	CAISARGQGNGYTF	TGTGCCATCAGTGCTAGGGGACAGGGGAATGGCTACACCTTC
.	TRBV6-1	.	TRBJ2-3	CASSPSGTSTDTQYF	TGTGCCAGCAGTCCCTCAGGGACTTCGACAGATACGCAGTATTTT
.	TRBV10-3	TRBD1	TRBJ2-3	CAISPRQGTSTDTQYF	TGTGCCATCAGTCCTAGACAGGGGACAAGCACAGATACGCAGTATTTT
.	TRBV5-5	TRBD1	TRBJ2-7	CASSPGTGGKDYEQYF	TGTGCCAGCAGCCCGGGCACAGGGGGGAAGGACTACGAGCAGTACTTC
.	TRBV25-1	.	TRBJ1-1	CASRPGWGDTEAFF	TGTGCCAGCAGGCCGGGTTGGGGGGACACTGAAGCTTTCTTT
.	TRBV7-2	TRBD1	TRBJ2-5	CASSSRDRGSETQYF	TGTGCCAGCAGCTCCCGGGACAGGGGGTCGGAGACCCAGTACTTC
.	TRBV11-2	TRBD1	TRBJ2-5	CASSLGVQGETQYF	TGTGCCAGCAGCTTAGGGGTACAGGGGGAGACCCAGTACTTC
.	TRBV6-1	.	TRBJ1-6	CASSSDCAGSPLHF	TGTGCCAGCAGCTCGGACTGCGCAGGGTCACCCCTCCACTTT
few	TRBV30	TRBD1	TRBJ1-1	CAWSASRTGWNTEAFF	TGTGCCTGGAGTGCCAGTAGGACAGGATGGAACACTGAAGCTTTCTTT
.	TRBV5-1	TRBD2	TRBJ2-5	CASSLAPSGGQETQYF	TGCGCCAGCAGCTTGGCCCCTAGCGGGGGACAAGAGACCCAGTACTTC
few	TRBV7-7	.	TRBJ2-3	CASSLDQSPADTQYF	TGTGCCAGCAGCTTAGATCAGTCCCCCGCAGATACGCAGTATTTT
.	TRBV12-3/TRBV12-4	TRBD2	TRBJ2-7	CASSRTSGPYEQYF	TGTGCCAGCAGCCGGACTAGCGGTCCCTACGAGCAGTACTTC
few	TRBV20-1	.	TRBJ1-2	CSARGAGRIYGYTF	TGCAGTGCTAGAGGGGCAGGGCGAATCTATGGCTACACCTTC